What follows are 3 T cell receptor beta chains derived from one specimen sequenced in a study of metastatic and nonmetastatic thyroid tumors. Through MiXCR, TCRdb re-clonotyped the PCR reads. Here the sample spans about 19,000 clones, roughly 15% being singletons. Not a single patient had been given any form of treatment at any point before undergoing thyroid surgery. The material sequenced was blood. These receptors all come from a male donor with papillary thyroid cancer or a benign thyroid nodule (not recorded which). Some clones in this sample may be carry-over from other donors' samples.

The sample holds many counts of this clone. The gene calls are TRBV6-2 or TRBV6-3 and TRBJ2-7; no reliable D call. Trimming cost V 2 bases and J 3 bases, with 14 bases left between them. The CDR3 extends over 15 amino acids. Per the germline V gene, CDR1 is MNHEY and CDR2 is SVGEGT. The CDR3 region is CASSYKTLTYYEQYF. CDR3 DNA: TGTGCCAGCAGTTACAAGACACTAACTTACTACGAGCAGTACTTC.

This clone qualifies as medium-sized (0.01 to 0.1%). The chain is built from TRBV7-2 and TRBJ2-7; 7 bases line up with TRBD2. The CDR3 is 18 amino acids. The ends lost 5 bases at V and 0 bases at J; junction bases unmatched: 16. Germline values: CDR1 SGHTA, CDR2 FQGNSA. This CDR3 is CASSTNPGVGGSSYEQYF. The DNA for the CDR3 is TGTGCCAGCAGCACCAACCCGGGGGTGGGGGGGAGCTCCTACGAGCAGTACTTC.

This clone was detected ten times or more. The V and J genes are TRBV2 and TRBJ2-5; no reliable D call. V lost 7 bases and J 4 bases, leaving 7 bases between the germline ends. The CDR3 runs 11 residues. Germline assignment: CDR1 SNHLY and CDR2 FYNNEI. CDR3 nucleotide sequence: TGTGCCAGCACTCTGATAGAGACCCAGTACTTC. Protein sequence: CASTLIETQYF.